These 11 T cell receptor beta chains were all obtained from the same sample, sequenced in a study of OX40 agonist ivuxolimab in advanced cancers. Sequencing used immunoSEQ multiplex PCR; TCRdb keeps in-frame clones, though not all of them. Found here are about 61,000 clones, around 93% of them singletons; the top ten hold approximately 20%. The source was CD4+ or CD8+ T cells sorted from blood, collected in a trial of the OX40 agonist ivuxolimab. Receptors originate from an adult with an advanced solid tumor such as melanoma, head and neck, liver or kidney cancer.

The chain recombines TRBV30 with TRBJ1-5; D is uncertain. Per the germline V gene, CDR1 is GTSNPN and CDR2 is SVGIG (reference sequence). The CDR3 loop spans 13 amino acids. The V gene lost 5 bases and the J gene lost 0 bases, with 8 bases spanning the gap. The DNA for the CDR3 is TGTGCCTGGGCAGTTGATAGCAATCAGCCCCAGCATTTT. This gives the protein CAWAVDSNQPQHF.

The chain carries TRBV29-1 and TRBJ1-4; D remains unclear. Looked up from germline, CDR1 is SQVTM and CDR2 is ANQGSEA. The CDR3 runs 13 residues. The V and J ends lost 3 bases and 4 bases respectively, with 9 bases between them. The CDR3 reads CSVEYGSNEKLFF. CDR3 DNA sequence: TGCAGCGTTGAGTACGGGAGTAATGAAAAACTGTTTTTT. Together with reference TRBV29-1 and TRBJ1-4, the CDR3 gives the full variable domain: SAVISQKPSRDICQRGTSLTIQCQVDSQVTMMFWYRQQPGQSLTLIATANQGSEATYESGFVIDKFPISRPNLTFSTLTVSNMSPEDSSIYLCSVEYGSNEKLFFGSGTQLSVL.

The chain couples TRBV4-3 to TRBJ2-3; D is perhaps TRBD1 or TRBD2 (5 bases each). The CDR3 totals 14 residues. CDR1 LGHNA and CDR2 YSLEER come from the germline V gene. V lost 0 bases to trimming and J lost 6 bases, with 10 bases between them. The CDR3 DNA sequence: TGCGCCAGCAGCCAAGATGGGGGTCAGGATACGCAGTATTTT. Translation gives CASSQDGGQDTQYF.

This chain connects TRBV7-6 to TRBJ1-2; 7 nucleotides align to TRBD1. Germline V gives CDR1 SGHVS, CDR2 FNYEAQ. Trimming cost V 0 bases and J 4 bases; bases outside gene matches: 8. CDR3 length equals 16 residues. For the CDR3, the DNA is TGTGCCAGCAGCTTAGCGTCAGGGGGTCCAGTCTATGGCTACACCTTC. As protein: CASSLASGGPVYGYTF.

This CDR3 is CASSLVAWSTDTQYF. Here the CDR3 DNA reads TGTGCCAGCAGTTTAGTTGCGTGGTCGACAGATACGCAGTATTTT. This chain links TRBV28 with TRBJ2-3; D is uncertain. The CDR3 consists of 15 residues. V was pared by 2 bases and J by 3 bases, with 12 bases between. The germline V gene has CDR1 MDHEN and CDR2 SYDVKM.

This rearrangement joins TRBV27 to TRBJ1-6, with TRBD1 matching 8 bases. Germline values: CDR1 MNHEY, CDR2 SMNVEV (reference sequence). CDR3 size: 15 residues. The J segment lost 8 bases and the V segment lost 5 bases, leaving 8 bases of the junction unmatched. The CDR3 loop is CASSTGGWGDSPLHF. DNA for the CDR3: TGTGCCAGCAGTACAGGGGGTTGGGGGGATTCACCCCTCCACTTT.

The chain carries TRBV2 and TRBJ2-4, with D possibly being TRBD2 (6 bases). The CDR3 runs 15 residues. Germline V CDR1 and CDR2: SNHLY, FYNNEI. Trimming removed 5 bases at V and 5 bases at J, with 16 bases between. The CDR3 is CASSFGGQGENIQYF. The CDR3 nucleotides are TGTGCCAGCAGTTTTGGAGGGCAGGGAGAAAACATTCAGTACTTC.

The rearrangement joins TRBV28 to TRBJ2-7, with 8 positions matching TRBD1. J lost 3 bases, V lost 5 bases, and 3 bases had no gene match. The length of the CDR3 is 13 residues. Germline assignment: CDR1 MDHEN and CDR2 SYDVKM. CDR3 nucleotide sequence: TGTGCCAGCAGTCTTGGGACAGGCTACGAGCAGTACTTC. Encoded protein: CASSLGTGYEQYF.

The chain employs TRBV7-9 and TRBJ2-6; D ambiguous. CDR1 and CDR2 from the germline V gene are SEHNR and FQNEAQ (reference sequence). This CDR3 comprises 18 residues. Deletions cut 3 bases from V and 3 bases from J, with 18 bases between. The CDR3 DNA follows: TGTGCCAGCAGCTTTGAAGGCATTTGGGCCCTTGGGGCCAACGTCCTGACTTTC. Protein sequence: CASSFEGIWALGANVLTF. Drawing the rest from reference TRBV7-9 and TRBJ2-6, the complete variable domain is DTGVSQNPRHKITKRGQNVTFRCDPISEHNRLYWYRQTLGQGPEFLTYFQNEAQLEKSRLLSDRFSAERPKGSFSTLEIQRTEQGDSAMYLCASSFEGIWALGANVLTFGAGSRLTVL.

This sequence joins TRBV6-5 and TRBJ2-7; no clear D gene. V lost 0 bases and J 4 bases, leaving 10 bases between the germline ends. This CDR3 comprises 14 residues. Germline V gives CDR1 MNHEY, CDR2 SVGAGI. DNA of the CDR3: TGTGCCAGCAGTTACTCGAATGGTGGTTACGAGCAGTACTTC. It codes for CASSYSNGGYEQYF.

This chain uses TRBV2 with TRBJ1-4; tentatively, D is TRBD1 (6 bases). Germline V CDR1 and CDR2: SNHLY, FYNNEI. This CDR3 spans 15 amino acids. Between the trimmed V and J ends, which lost 7 bases and 0 bases, there was a span of 12 bases. CDR3 bases: TGTGCCAGCAACAGGGCGCTGGCAACTAATGAAAAACTGTTTTTT. This gives the protein CASNRALATNEKLFF.